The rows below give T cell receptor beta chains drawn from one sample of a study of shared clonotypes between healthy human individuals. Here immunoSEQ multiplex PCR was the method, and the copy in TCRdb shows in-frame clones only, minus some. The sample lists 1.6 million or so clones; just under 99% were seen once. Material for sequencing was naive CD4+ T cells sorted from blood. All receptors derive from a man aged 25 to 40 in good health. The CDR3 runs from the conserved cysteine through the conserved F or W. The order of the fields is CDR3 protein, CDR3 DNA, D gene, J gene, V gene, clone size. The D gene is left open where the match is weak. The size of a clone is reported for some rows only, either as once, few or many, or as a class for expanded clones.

cdr3_aa: CASSQAPGLAVYEQYF
cdr3_nt: TGCGCCAGCAGCCAAGCTCCGGGACTAGCGGTCTACGAGCAGTACTTC
d_call: TRBD2
j_call: TRBJ2-7
v_call: TRBV4-1
clone_size: -

cdr3_aa: CASSLAGTGVNEQYF
cdr3_nt: TGCGCCAGCAGCTTGGCCGGGACAGGGGTCAACGAGCAGTACTTC
d_call: TRBD1
j_call: TRBJ2-7
v_call: TRBV5-1
clone_size: -

cdr3_aa: CASSQWGDWDNEQFF
cdr3_nt: TGTGCCAGCAGCCAATGGGGAGACTGGGACAATGAGCAGTTCTTC
d_call: -
j_call: TRBJ2-1
v_call: TRBV21-1
clone_size: -

cdr3_aa: CASSIKGTDTQYF
cdr3_nt: TGTGCCAGTAGTATAAAGGGGACAGATACGCAGTATTTT
d_call: -
j_call: TRBJ2-3
v_call: TRBV19
clone_size: -

cdr3_aa: CASTLGTSAGGQFF
cdr3_nt: TGTGCCAGCACCTTAGGGACGTCCGCGGGGGGGCAGTTCTTC
d_call: TRBD2
j_call: TRBJ2-1
v_call: TRBV2
clone_size: -

cdr3_aa: CASRSGTGADQPQHF
cdr3_nt: TGTGCCAGCAGATCCGGGACAGGGGCCGATCAGCCCCAGCATTTT
d_call: TRBD1
j_call: TRBJ1-5
v_call: TRBV27
clone_size: -

cdr3_aa: CAISEYGTGSGNTIYF
cdr3_nt: TGTGCCATCAGTGAGTACGGGACAGGGAGTGGAAACACCATATATTTT
d_call: TRBD1
j_call: TRBJ1-3
v_call: TRBV10-3
clone_size: -

cdr3_aa: CASSLEVRSTLAGLYNEQFF
cdr3_nt: TGTGCCAGCAGCTTAGAGGTCAGGTCTACTCTAGCGGGACTCTACAATGAGCAGTTCTTC
d_call: TRBD2
j_call: TRBJ2-1
v_call: TRBV11-2
clone_size: -

cdr3_aa: CASSLGPRQGVGTQYF
cdr3_nt: TGCGCCAGCAGCTTGGGCCCCAGACAGGGAGTGGGGACCCAGTACTTC
d_call: TRBD1
j_call: TRBJ2-5
v_call: TRBV5-1
clone_size: -

cdr3_aa: CAWSVLETQYF
cdr3_nt: TGTGCCTGGAGTGTATTAGAGACCCAGTACTTC
d_call: -
j_call: TRBJ2-5
v_call: TRBV30
clone_size: few

cdr3_aa: CASSRSRVPTDTQYF
cdr3_nt: TGTGCCAGCAGCCGTAGCCGGGTCCCCACAGATACGCAGTATTTT
d_call: -
j_call: TRBJ2-3
v_call: TRBV7-8
clone_size: once

cdr3_aa: CSARAGGAGANVLTF
cdr3_nt: TGCAGCGCCCGAGCCGGGGGAGCTGGGGCCAACGTCCTGACTTTC
d_call: -
j_call: TRBJ2-6
v_call: TRBV29-1
clone_size: -

cdr3_aa: CASSMTGGNMNTEAFF
cdr3_nt: TGTGCCAGCAGTATGACAGGGGGAAACATGAACACTGAAGCTTTCTTT
d_call: TRBD1
j_call: TRBJ1-1
v_call: TRBV6-6
clone_size: -

cdr3_aa: CASTYSLRQRSTDTQYF
cdr3_nt: TGTGCCAGCACATACAGTCTTCGGCAGAGAAGCACAGATACGCAGTATTTT
d_call: -
j_call: TRBJ2-3
v_call: TRBV2
clone_size: -

cdr3_aa: CASSLTGDREIWTF
cdr3_nt: TGCGCCAGCAGCTTGACGGGGGACAGGGAAATCTGGACCTTC
d_call: TRBD1
j_call: TRBJ1-2
v_call: TRBV5-1
clone_size: -

cdr3_aa: CASSQRLAIYQETQYF
cdr3_nt: TGTGCCAGCAGCCAGAGACTAGCCATCTACCAAGAGACCCAGTACTTC
d_call: TRBD2
j_call: TRBJ2-5
v_call: TRBV28
clone_size: -

cdr3_aa: CASSFNRARSPPQHF
cdr3_nt: TGTGCCAGCAGTTTTAATAGGGCTCGTAGTCCTCCCCAGCATTTT
d_call: -
j_call: TRBJ1-5
v_call: TRBV28
clone_size: once

cdr3_aa: CASSLELRDEQFF
cdr3_nt: TGCGCCAGCAGCTTGGAGCTAAGGGATGAGCAGTTCTTC
d_call: -
j_call: TRBJ2-1
v_call: TRBV5-1
clone_size: -

cdr3_aa: CASSKSIPGGLAGVSRGELFF
cdr3_nt: TGTGCCAGCAGTAAAAGCATCCCCGGGGGACTAGCGGGAGTATCACGCGGGGAGCTGTTTTTT
d_call: TRBD2
j_call: TRBJ2-2
v_call: TRBV2
clone_size: -

cdr3_aa: CASSLRMTGRSYNEQFF
cdr3_nt: TGTGCCAGCAGTTTACGAATGACAGGGCGCTCCTACAATGAGCAGTTCTTC
d_call: TRBD1
j_call: TRBJ2-1
v_call: TRBV27
clone_size: -

cdr3_aa: CASSLGTNADYGYTF
cdr3_nt: TGCGCCAGCAGCTTGGGGACTAACGCGGACTATGGCTACACCTTC
d_call: -
j_call: TRBJ1-2
v_call: TRBV5-1
clone_size: -

cdr3_aa: CASSEAKRTGHISYEQYF
cdr3_nt: TGTGCCAGCAGTGAAGCTAAACGGACAGGCCACATCTCCTACGAGCAGTACTTC
d_call: TRBD1
j_call: TRBJ2-7
v_call: TRBV6-1
clone_size: -

cdr3_aa: CAIRADRGNYGYTF
cdr3_nt: TGTGCCATCAGAGCGGACAGAGGGAACTATGGCTACACCTTC
d_call: -
j_call: TRBJ1-2
v_call: TRBV10-3
clone_size: -

cdr3_aa: CASSPIGLAEGNEQFF
cdr3_nt: TGTGCCAGCAGTCCGATTGGACTAGCGGAGGGGAATGAGCAGTTCTTC
d_call: TRBD2
j_call: TRBJ2-1
v_call: TRBV28
clone_size: -

cdr3_aa: CASSAGWVMNTEAFF
cdr3_nt: TGTGCCAGCAGCGCCGGTTGGGTTATGAACACTGAAGCTTTCTTT
d_call: -
j_call: TRBJ1-1
v_call: TRBV13
clone_size: -

cdr3_aa: CAWSVRPNYGYTF
cdr3_nt: TGTGCCTGGAGTGTCCGGCCAAACTATGGCTACACCTTC
d_call: -
j_call: TRBJ1-2
v_call: TRBV30
clone_size: -

cdr3_aa: CASSLGRGPYEQYF
cdr3_nt: TGTGCCAGCAGCTTAGGCAGGGGCCCCTACGAGCAGTACTTC
d_call: -
j_call: TRBJ2-7
v_call: TRBV11-2
clone_size: -

cdr3_aa: CARSLRDRVNWETQYF
cdr3_nt: TGTGCCAGAAGCTTGCGGGACAGGGTGAATTGGGAGACCCAGTACTTC
d_call: TRBD1
j_call: TRBJ2-5
v_call: TRBV5-3
clone_size: -

cdr3_aa: CSVGTYNEQFF
cdr3_nt: TGCAGCGTTGGGACATACAATGAGCAGTTCTTC
d_call: -
j_call: TRBJ2-1
v_call: TRBV29-1
clone_size: once

cdr3_aa: CASSYRGQQETQYF
cdr3_nt: TGTGCCAGCAGTTACAGGGGACAGCAAGAGACCCAGTACTTC
d_call: TRBD1
j_call: TRBJ2-5
v_call: TRBV6-5
clone_size: -

cdr3_aa: CASGSTSGRAISYEQYF
cdr3_nt: TGTGCCAGCGGATCGACTAGCGGGAGGGCCATTTCCTACGAGCAGTACTTC
d_call: TRBD2
j_call: TRBJ2-7
v_call: TRBV2
clone_size: -

cdr3_aa: CASRSSGELFF
cdr3_nt: TGTGCCAGCCGCTCTTCCGGGGAGCTGTTTTTT
d_call: -
j_call: TRBJ2-2
v_call: TRBV6-5
clone_size: -

cdr3_aa: CASSPGVGDNEQFF
cdr3_nt: TGTGCCAGCAGCCCCGGGGTTGGAGACAATGAGCAGTTCTTC
d_call: -
j_call: TRBJ2-1
v_call: TRBV9
clone_size: -

cdr3_aa: CASSLVSGISYNEQFF
cdr3_nt: TGCGCCAGCAGCTTGGTTAGCGGGATCTCCTACAATGAGCAGTTCTTC
d_call: TRBD2
j_call: TRBJ2-1
v_call: TRBV5-1
clone_size: -

cdr3_aa: CASSLAGEDRHPTF
cdr3_nt: TGTGCCAGCAGCTTAGCCGGGGAAGACAGGCATCCCACTTTT
d_call: -
j_call: TRBJ1-4
v_call: TRBV7-2
clone_size: -

cdr3_aa: CASSYFQGTEAFF
cdr3_nt: TGTGCCAGCAGTTATTTCCAAGGCACTGAAGCTTTCTTT
d_call: -
j_call: TRBJ1-1
v_call: TRBV6-5
clone_size: -

cdr3_aa: CASSSTGSGEQYF
cdr3_nt: TGTGCCAGCAGTTCGACAGGGAGTGGCGAGCAGTACTTC
d_call: TRBD1
j_call: TRBJ2-7
v_call: TRBV5-5
clone_size: -

cdr3_aa: CASSYKVEQYF
cdr3_nt: TGTGCCAGCAGTTACAAGGTAGAGCAGTACTTC
d_call: -
j_call: TRBJ2-7
v_call: TRBV6-6
clone_size: -

cdr3_aa: CASSPIGPRTDTQYF
cdr3_nt: TGTGCCAGCTCACCCATTGGGCCCCGCACAGATACGCAGTATTTT
d_call: -
j_call: TRBJ2-3
v_call: TRBV18
clone_size: -

cdr3_aa: CASSVAGEDATQYF
cdr3_nt: TGTGCCAGCAGCGTAGCGGGAGAGGATGCGACCCAGTACTTC
d_call: TRBD2
j_call: TRBJ2-5
v_call: TRBV27
clone_size: -

cdr3_aa: CASNGPGQGLNEKLFF
cdr3_nt: TGTGCCAGCAATGGTCCCGGACAGGGTCTTAATGAAAAACTGTTTTTT
d_call: TRBD1
j_call: TRBJ1-4
v_call: TRBV6-4
clone_size: -

cdr3_aa: CAINADLNQPQHF
cdr3_nt: TGTGCCATCAACGCGGACCTCAATCAGCCCCAGCATTTT
d_call: -
j_call: TRBJ1-5
v_call: TRBV10-3
clone_size: -

cdr3_aa: CASSASYGSNEQFF
cdr3_nt: TGTGCCAGCAGCGCCTCTTACGGGAGCAATGAGCAGTTCTTC
d_call: -
j_call: TRBJ2-1
v_call: TRBV11-2
clone_size: -